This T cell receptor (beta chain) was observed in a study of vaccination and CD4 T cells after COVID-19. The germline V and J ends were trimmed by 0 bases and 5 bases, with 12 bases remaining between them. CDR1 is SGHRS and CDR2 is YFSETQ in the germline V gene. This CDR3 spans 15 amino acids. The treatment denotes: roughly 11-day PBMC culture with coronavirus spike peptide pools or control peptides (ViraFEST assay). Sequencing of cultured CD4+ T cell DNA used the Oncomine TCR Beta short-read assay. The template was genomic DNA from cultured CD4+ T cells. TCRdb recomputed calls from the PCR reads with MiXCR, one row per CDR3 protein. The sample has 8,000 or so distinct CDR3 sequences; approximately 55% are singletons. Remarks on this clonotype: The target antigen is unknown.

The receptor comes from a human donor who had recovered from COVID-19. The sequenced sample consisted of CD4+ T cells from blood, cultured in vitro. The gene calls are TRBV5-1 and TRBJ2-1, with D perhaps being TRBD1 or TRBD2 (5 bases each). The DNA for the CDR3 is TGCGCCAGCAGCTTGGACCTCGGGGCACACAATGAGCAGTTCTTC. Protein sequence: CASSLDLGAHNEQFF.